Listed below are T cell receptor beta chains from one sample, sequenced in a study of T cell repertoires in cytomegalovirus infection. TCRdb analysed the reads with MiXCR anew, one entry per CDR3 protein. The sample includes about 150,000 distinct CDR3 sequences, about a quarter seen only once; the top ten take approximately 9.9%. The specimen was PBMCs. The source of these receptors is a human donor in good health (CMV status not recorded). Some clones in this sample may be carry-over from other donors' samples. Each CDR3 is given without its conserved first and last residue. The order of the fields is V gene, CDR3 protein.

TRBV7-8 ASSSKAVGGLGTEAF
TRBV5-4 ASSSGQGRTDTQY
TRBV7-9 ASSYRADTQY
TRBV7-2 ASSLGRGNTIY
TRBV4-1 ASILRDIAYNEQF
TRBV30 AWSLGHYNEQF
TRBV15 ATSSPGHSTDTQY
TRBV19 ASSGRQGMVENIQY
TRBV5-4 ASSHDRTGNIQY
TRBV6-2/TRBV6-3 ASRPGTVNQPQH